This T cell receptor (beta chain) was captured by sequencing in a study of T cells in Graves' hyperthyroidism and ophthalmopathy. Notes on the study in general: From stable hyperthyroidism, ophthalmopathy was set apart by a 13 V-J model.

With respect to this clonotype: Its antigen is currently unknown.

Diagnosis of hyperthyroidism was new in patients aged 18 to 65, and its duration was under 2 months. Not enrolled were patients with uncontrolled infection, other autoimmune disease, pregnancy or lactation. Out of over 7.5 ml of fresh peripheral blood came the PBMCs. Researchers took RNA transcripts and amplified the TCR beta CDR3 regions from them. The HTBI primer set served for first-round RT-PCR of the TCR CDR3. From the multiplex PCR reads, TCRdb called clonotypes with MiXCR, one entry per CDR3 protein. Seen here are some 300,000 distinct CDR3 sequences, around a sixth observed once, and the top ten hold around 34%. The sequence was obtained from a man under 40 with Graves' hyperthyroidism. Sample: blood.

CDR3 nucleotides: TGTGCCAGCAGTTACCCGACAGGGGAACAATACGAGCAGTACTTC. Its protein product is CASSYPTGEQYEQYF. The V gene is TRBV6-5, the J gene TRBJ2-7; TRBD1 matches 8 bases. V shed 2 bases, J shed 4 bases, and the junction held 7 bases outside the gene matches. This CDR3 region has 15 residues. CDR1 is MNHEY, CDR2 SVGAGI, per germline.